A selection of T cell receptor beta chains follows, all from one sample in a study of cytomegalovirus exposure and HLA in healthy donors. Sequenced by immunoSEQ multiplex PCR; TCRdb stores in-frame clones only, minus some. Of 150,000 to 180,000 clones in the sample, 70% to 85% were seen once. Sequenced input: PBMCs. All receptors come from a woman between 45 and 60 years old in good health and CMV-seropositive. Each CDR3 is given with its conserved first and last residue. The order of the fields is V gene, J gene, CDR3 protein.

V gene: TRBV7-2; J gene: TRBJ1-6; CDR3 protein: CASSWGGQNSPLHF
V gene: TRBV5-1; J gene: TRBJ1-2; CDR3 protein: CASSTDRDFGYTF
V gene: TRBV11-2; J gene: TRBJ2-2; CDR3 protein: CASSLEGGSKGELFF
V gene: TRBV6-6; J gene: TRBJ1-6; CDR3 protein: CASSPGSSYSPLHF
V gene: TRBV21-1; J gene: TRBJ1-5; CDR3 protein: CASSPGGRRLATEGQPQHF
V gene: TRBV7-9; J gene: TRBJ1-6; CDR3 protein: CASSSPGQGLSYNSPLHF
V gene: TRBV4-3; J gene: TRBJ2-4; CDR3 protein: CASSQDRGPGGNIQYF
V gene: TRBV27; J gene: TRBJ1-6; CDR3 protein: CASSGGTYNSPLHF
V gene: TRBV7-8; J gene: TRBJ2-1; CDR3 protein: CASSFRGGRSYNEQFF
V gene: TRBV9; J gene: TRBJ2-2; CDR3 protein: CASSPRQGASGGELFF
V gene: TRBV5-6; J gene: TRBJ2-7; CDR3 protein: CASSLKGQGAYEQYF